These T cell receptor beta chains were read from a single sample in a study of cytomegalovirus exposure and HLA in healthy donors. Libraries were prepared by immunoSEQ multiplex PCR; TCRdb keeps only in-frame clonotypes and omits some of them. The listing contains about 120,000 clones. The sequenced material came from PBMCs. These receptors were collected from a middle-aged man in good health and CMV-seropositive. The CDR3 runs from the conserved cysteine through the conserved F or W. Each record gives: CDR3 protein, CDR3 DNA, D gene, CDR3 length, J gene, V gene. A D gene is named only where the DNA matches it firmly.

CDR3 protein: CSVKQGTHGYTF; CDR3 DNA: TGCAGCGTGAAACAGGGGACCCATGGCTACACCTTC; D gene: TRBD1; CDR3 length: 12; J gene: TRBJ1-2; V gene: TRBV29-1
CDR3 protein: CASSSRQGWGTDTQYF; CDR3 DNA: TGTGCCAGCAGTTCCCGACAGGGTTGGGGCACAGATACGCAGTATTTT; D gene: TRBD1; CDR3 length: 16; J gene: TRBJ2-3; V gene: TRBV27
CDR3 protein: CASSMGTAEQYF; CDR3 DNA: TGTGCCAGCAGCATGGGAACAGCCGAGCAGTACTTC; D gene: -; CDR3 length: 12; J gene: TRBJ2-7; V gene: TRBV5-6
CDR3 protein: CASIHRVGELFF; CDR3 DNA: TGTGCCAGCATACATCGGGTCGGGGAGCTGTTTTTT; D gene: -; CDR3 length: 12; J gene: TRBJ2-2; V gene: TRBV2
CDR3 protein: CASSRDGDQPQHF; CDR3 DNA: TGCGCCAGCAGCCGAGACGGGGATCAGCCCCAGCATTTT; D gene: -; CDR3 length: 13; J gene: TRBJ1-5; V gene: TRBV4-1
CDR3 protein: CASSVTASGRHEQYF; CDR3 DNA: TGTGCCAGCAGCGTAACAGCTAGCGGGAGACACGAGCAGTACTTC; D gene: TRBD2; CDR3 length: 15; J gene: TRBJ2-7; V gene: TRBV9
CDR3 protein: CASSSGSTDTQYF; CDR3 DNA: TGTGCCAGCAGTAGCGGGAGCACAGATACGCAGTATTTT; D gene: -; CDR3 length: 13; J gene: TRBJ2-3; V gene: TRBV6-4
CDR3 protein: CASSSIGDYEQYF; CDR3 DNA: TGTGCCAGCAGCTCGATAGGGGACTACGAGCAGTACTTC; D gene: -; CDR3 length: 13; J gene: TRBJ2-7; V gene: TRBV13
CDR3 protein: CASSPYDREKLFF; CDR3 DNA: TGTGCCAGCTCACCTTACGACAGAGAAAAACTGTTTTTT; D gene: -; CDR3 length: 13; J gene: TRBJ1-4; V gene: TRBV18
CDR3 protein: CASSDPGQSNGYTF; CDR3 DNA: TGTGCCAGCAGTGATCCGGGACAGTCTAATGGCTACACCTTC; D gene: TRBD1; CDR3 length: 14; J gene: TRBJ1-2; V gene: TRBV6-6
CDR3 protein: CASSQDSAGAANTGELFF; CDR3 DNA: TGCGCCAGCAGCCAAGATTCGGCGGGAGCGGCGAACACCGGGGAGCTGTTTTTT; D gene: TRBD2; CDR3 length: 18; J gene: TRBJ2-2; V gene: TRBV4-3
CDR3 protein: CASSQEAVIAGGSSYNEQFF; CDR3 DNA: TGCGCCAGCAGCCAAGAGGCAGTTATAGCGGGAGGCAGCTCCTACAATGAGCAGTTCTTC; D gene: TRBD2; CDR3 length: 20; J gene: TRBJ2-1; V gene: TRBV4-3
CDR3 protein: CASHRTGGDGELFF; CDR3 DNA: TGTGCCAGCCACAGGACAGGGGGCGACGGGGAGCTGTTTTTT; D gene: TRBD1; CDR3 length: 14; J gene: TRBJ2-2; V gene: TRBV28
CDR3 protein: CASSFGQGGYTF; CDR3 DNA: TGTGCCAGCAGCTTCGGACAGGGCGGCTACACCTTC; D gene: TRBD1; CDR3 length: 12; J gene: TRBJ1-2; V gene: TRBV7-8
CDR3 protein: CASSQEPGSYEQYF; CDR3 DNA: TGCGCCAGCAGCCAAGAACCAGGTTCCTACGAGCAGTACTTC; D gene: -; CDR3 length: 14; J gene: TRBJ2-7; V gene: TRBV4-3
CDR3 protein: CASSLRDNEKLFF; CDR3 DNA: TGTGCCAGCAGTTTGAGGGATAATGAAAAACTGTTTTTT; D gene: -; CDR3 length: 13; J gene: TRBJ1-4; V gene: TRBV28
CDR3 protein: CASSPQVGTGVYEQYF; CDR3 DNA: TGTGCCAGTAGTCCCCAGGTTGGTACAGGGGTCTACGAGCAGTACTTC; D gene: TRBD1; CDR3 length: 16; J gene: TRBJ2-7; V gene: TRBV19
CDR3 protein: CASSSSPGTGSTEAFF; CDR3 DNA: TGTGCCAGCAGCTCGAGTCCCGGGACAGGAAGCACTGAAGCTTTCTTT; D gene: TRBD1; CDR3 length: 16; J gene: TRBJ1-1; V gene: TRBV5-5
CDR3 protein: CASSADRGGYYEQYF; CDR3 DNA: TGTGCCAGCAGCGCGGACAGGGGGGGATACTACGAGCAGTACTTC; D gene: TRBD1; CDR3 length: 15; J gene: TRBJ2-7; V gene: TRBV9
CDR3 protein: CASSPSGRTDTQYF; CDR3 DNA: TGTGCCAGCTCACCCTCAGGCAGAACAGATACGCAGTATTTT; D gene: -; CDR3 length: 14; J gene: TRBJ2-3; V gene: TRBV18
CDR3 protein: CALGRGQGPVNFF; CDR3 DNA: TGTGCCTTGGGGCGGGGACAGGGACCGGTTAACTTCTTT; D gene: TRBD1; CDR3 length: 13; J gene: TRBJ1-1; V gene: TRBV28
CDR3 protein: CASSVAGRESYEQYF; CDR3 DNA: TGTGCCAGCAGTGTCGCGGGACGGGAATCCTACGAGCAGTACTTC; D gene: -; CDR3 length: 15; J gene: TRBJ2-7; V gene: TRBV2
CDR3 protein: CSAPSVSYNEQFF; CDR3 DNA: TGCAGCGCCCCTAGCGTTTCCTACAATGAGCAGTTCTTC; D gene: -; CDR3 length: 13; J gene: TRBJ2-1; V gene: TRBV29-1
CDR3 protein: CASTSGTGIHEQYF; CDR3 DNA: TGTGCCAGCACCTCCGGGACAGGCATCCACGAGCAGTACTTC; D gene: TRBD1; CDR3 length: 14; J gene: TRBJ2-7; V gene: TRBV27
CDR3 protein: CASRYQRTSGRMGETLAKNIQYF; CDR3 DNA: TGTGCCAGCAGATACCAAAGGACTAGCGGGAGAATGGGGGAAACGTTAGCCAAAAACATTCAGTACTTC; D gene: TRBD2; CDR3 length: 23; J gene: TRBJ2-4; V gene: TRBV2
CDR3 protein: CASSFLAGVAYEQYF; CDR3 DNA: TGTGCCAGCAGTTTCCTAGCGGGAGTGGCCTACGAGCAGTACTTC; D gene: TRBD2; CDR3 length: 15; J gene: TRBJ2-7; V gene: TRBV28
CDR3 protein: CASSQEGTGAEKLFF; CDR3 DNA: TGCGCCAGCAGCCAAGAAGGGACAGGCGCAGAAAAACTGTTTTTT; D gene: TRBD1; CDR3 length: 15; J gene: TRBJ1-4; V gene: TRBV4-3
CDR3 protein: CASRPSSLVGGYTF; CDR3 DNA: TGTGCCAGCAGGCCTTCTTCATTAGTTGGTGGCTACACCTTC; D gene: -; CDR3 length: 14; J gene: TRBJ1-2; V gene: TRBV6-6
CDR3 protein: CASSLGTGGQPQHF; CDR3 DNA: TGTGCCAGCAGCTTGGGGACAGGAGGTCAGCCCCAGCATTTT; D gene: TRBD1; CDR3 length: 14; J gene: TRBJ1-5; V gene: TRBV5-6
CDR3 protein: CASSFLGVSFGNIQYF; CDR3 DNA: TGTGCCAGCAGTTTCTTGGGAGTGAGTTTTGGAAACATTCAGTACTTC; D gene: -; CDR3 length: 16; J gene: TRBJ2-4; V gene: TRBV27
CDR3 protein: CASSLTGSPLNYGYTF; CDR3 DNA: TGTGCCAGCAGCTTGACAGGGTCACCCCTCAACTATGGCTACACCTTC; D gene: -; CDR3 length: 16; J gene: TRBJ1-2; V gene: TRBV5-5
CDR3 protein: CASSLGQGWAYEQYF; CDR3 DNA: TGTGCCAGCTCGTTAGGACAGGGTTGGGCGTACGAGCAGTACTTC; D gene: TRBD1; CDR3 length: 15; J gene: TRBJ2-7; V gene: TRBV18
CDR3 protein: CASSLAVREQYF; CDR3 DNA: TGTGCCAGCAGCCTCGCCGTCCGGGAGCAGTACTTC; D gene: -; CDR3 length: 12; J gene: TRBJ2-7; V gene: TRBV11-2
CDR3 protein: CASSQPGTSGRETQYF; CDR3 DNA: TGCGCCAGCAGCCAGCCCGGGACTAGCGGGAGGGAGACCCAGTACTTC; D gene: TRBD2; CDR3 length: 16; J gene: TRBJ2-5; V gene: TRBV4-1
CDR3 protein: CASSVVGGELFPTEAFF; CDR3 DNA: TGTGCCAGCAGCGTAGTAGGAGGGGAATTATTCCCCACTGAAGCTTTCTTT; D gene: -; CDR3 length: 17; J gene: TRBJ1-1; V gene: TRBV9
CDR3 protein: CASSLPGLAGAYNEQFF; CDR3 DNA: TGTGCCAGCAGTTTACCGGGACTAGCGGGAGCCTACAATGAGCAGTTCTTC; D gene: TRBD2; CDR3 length: 17; J gene: TRBJ2-1; V gene: TRBV27
CDR3 protein: CASSLGTGKLYEQYF; CDR3 DNA: TGCGCCAGCAGCCTCGGGACAGGAAAACTCTACGAGCAGTACTTC; D gene: TRBD1; CDR3 length: 15; J gene: TRBJ2-7; V gene: TRBV5-1
CDR3 protein: CASSGDRGYEQYF; CDR3 DNA: TGTGCCAGCAGCGGGGACAGGGGCTACGAGCAGTACTTC; D gene: TRBD1; CDR3 length: 13; J gene: TRBJ2-7; V gene: TRBV9
CDR3 protein: CASSQELQGHSGNTIYF; CDR3 DNA: TGTGCCAGCAGCCAAGAATTACAGGGACACTCTGGAAACACCATATATTTT; D gene: -; CDR3 length: 17; J gene: TRBJ1-3; V gene: TRBV4-2
CDR3 protein: CASSYRGQGRFTDTQYF; CDR3 DNA: TGTGCCAGCAGCTACAGGGGACAGGGGCGTTTTACAGATACGCAGTATTTT; D gene: TRBD1; CDR3 length: 17; J gene: TRBJ2-3; V gene: TRBV7-9
CDR3 protein: CASSLQGAGTDTQYF; CDR3 DNA: TGTGCCAGCAGCCTACAGGGGGCCGGCACAGATACGCAGTATTTT; D gene: TRBD1; CDR3 length: 15; J gene: TRBJ2-3; V gene: TRBV7-3
CDR3 protein: CASSFNSGQGSHYEQYF; CDR3 DNA: TGTGCCAGCAGCTTCAACTCGGGACAGGGATCCCACTACGAGCAGTACTTC; D gene: TRBD1; CDR3 length: 17; J gene: TRBJ2-7; V gene: TRBV7-9
CDR3 protein: CASSLVTSGGTGELFF; CDR3 DNA: TGCGCCAGCAGCTTGGTGACTAGCGGGGGGACCGGGGAGCTGTTTTTT; D gene: TRBD2; CDR3 length: 16; J gene: TRBJ2-2; V gene: TRBV5-1
CDR3 protein: CSVGREGRFHEQFF; CDR3 DNA: TGCAGCGTCGGGCGGGAGGGCCGGTTCCATGAGCAGTTCTTC; D gene: TRBD2; CDR3 length: 14; J gene: TRBJ2-1; V gene: TRBV29-1
CDR3 protein: CASRPVGAGGFLNEQFF; CDR3 DNA: TGTGCCAGCAGACCCGTTGGGGCAGGGGGTTTTTTGAATGAGCAGTTCTTC; D gene: TRBD1; CDR3 length: 17; J gene: TRBJ2-1; V gene: TRBV27
CDR3 protein: CASSRTGSNEKLFF; CDR3 DNA: TGTGCCAGCAGCCGAACAGGCTCTAATGAAAAACTGTTTTTT; D gene: -; CDR3 length: 14; J gene: TRBJ1-4; V gene: TRBV7-2
CDR3 protein: CASSLAAGELFF; CDR3 DNA: TGTGCCAGCAGCTTGGCCGCCGGGGAGCTGTTTTTT; D gene: -; CDR3 length: 12; J gene: TRBJ2-2; V gene: TRBV5-4
CDR3 protein: CATSQNTGELFF; CDR3 DNA: TGTGCCACCAGCCAGAACACCGGGGAGCTGTTTTTT; D gene: -; CDR3 length: 12; J gene: TRBJ2-2; V gene: TRBV15
CDR3 protein: CAIRGRQGETQYF; CDR3 DNA: TGTGCCATCAGGGGGAGACAGGGAGAGACCCAGTACTTC; D gene: TRBD1; CDR3 length: 13; J gene: TRBJ2-5; V gene: TRBV10-3
CDR3 protein: CASSLGQLTTNEKLFF; CDR3 DNA: TGTGCCAGCAGTTTGGGACAGCTCACAACTAATGAAAAACTGTTTTTT; D gene: TRBD1; CDR3 length: 16; J gene: TRBJ1-4; V gene: TRBV27
CDR3 protein: CASSDSGDNEQFF; CDR3 DNA: TGTGCCAGCAGCGACTCAGGGGACAATGAGCAGTTCTTC; D gene: -; CDR3 length: 13; J gene: TRBJ2-1; V gene: TRBV7-9
CDR3 protein: CASSSKQGLKLFF; CDR3 DNA: TGTGCCAGCAGCTCTAAACAGGGTTTGAAACTGTTTTTT; D gene: -; CDR3 length: 13; J gene: TRBJ1-4; V gene: TRBV7-2
CDR3 protein: CASSRDSSSTDTQYF; CDR3 DNA: TGTGCCAGCAGCCGGGACTCATCTAGCACAGATACGCAGTATTTT; D gene: -; CDR3 length: 15; J gene: TRBJ2-3; V gene: TRBV7-6